This T cell receptor beta chain originates from a study of neurological immune-mediated disorders. Across the whole study: The roughly 34 patients with multiple sclerosis comprised roughly 30 relapsing-remitting cases and 3 secondary progressive cases.

Synthesis of cDNA used 5'RACE (with 10-nucleotide random UMIs). From the 5' RACE reads, TCRdb called clonotypes with MiXCR, one entry per CDR3 protein. In the table there are about 59,000 distinct CDR3 sequences, under 4.5% of which are singletons. The germline V gene encodes CDR1 SGHVS and CDR2 FQNEAQ. The CDR3 runs to 14 residues. Trimming stripped 1 base from V and 2 bases from J, with 9 bases between. This clonotype appeared many times. The antigen is unknown. The unsorted libraries were prepared from 2 million PBMCs (stored at -80 C). Regarding the study as a whole: Subjects shared no identical expanded-clone CDR3 amino acid sequences, suggesting private TCR-beta repertoires in all groups.

The gene calls are TRBV7-8 and TRBJ2-7; D is undetermined. Sequenced material: PBMCs. This TCR was sampled from a woman in her thirties with multiple sclerosis. Here the CDR3 DNA reads TGTGCCAGCAGCTTAGTAGATCAGACCTACGAGCAGTACTTC. It is translated as CASSLVDQTYEQYF.